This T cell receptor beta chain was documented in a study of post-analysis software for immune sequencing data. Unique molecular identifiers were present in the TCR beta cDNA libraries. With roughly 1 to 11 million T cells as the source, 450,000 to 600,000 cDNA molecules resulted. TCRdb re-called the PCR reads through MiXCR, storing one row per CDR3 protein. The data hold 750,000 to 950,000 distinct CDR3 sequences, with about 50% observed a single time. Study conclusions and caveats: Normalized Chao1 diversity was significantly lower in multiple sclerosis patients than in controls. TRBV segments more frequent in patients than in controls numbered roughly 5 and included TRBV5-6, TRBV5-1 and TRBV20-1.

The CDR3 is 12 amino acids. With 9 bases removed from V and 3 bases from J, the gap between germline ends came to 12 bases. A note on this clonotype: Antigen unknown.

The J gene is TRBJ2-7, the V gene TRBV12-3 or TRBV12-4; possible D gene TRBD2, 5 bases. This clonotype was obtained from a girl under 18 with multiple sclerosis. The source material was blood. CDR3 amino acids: CASRRSGYEQYF. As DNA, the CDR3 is TGTGCCAGTAGGAGGAGCGGCTACGAGCAGTACTTC.